The TCR delta chain under discussion was sequenced for a study of human gamma delta and Vdelta1 T cells (dated by TCRdb to the late 2010s). With regard to the full study: Delta One T cells, Vd1+ gamma-delta T cells, were investigated in the study as cytotoxic effectors against acute myeloid leukemia. Study-wide findings and limitations: Delta One T cells were reported as polyclonal and as showing broad cytotoxic targeting of acute myeloid leukemia.

Reading the germline V gene gives CDR1 TSWWSYY and CDR2 QGS. The CDR3 has 15 amino acids, counting the end cysteine and phenylalanine. Kept here is only the CDR3 DNA, which spans 45 bases and is read in frame from base 1. V loses 3 bases of germline sequence and J loses 0 bases, and the interval between the two ends is 11 bases. Libraries came from PCR. Instrument on record: Illumina MiSeq. The public reads were reprocessed by TCRdb using CATT, and rows of matching DNA were later combined. This sample has some 13,000 delta-chain clones in its table, and roughly 45% of those were observed once. Of the sample, approximately 1.6% falls within the top ten clones. As regards this clone: This clone's antigen is unknown. Base qualities were left out, and no much larger clone turns up one base away.

This TCR derives from a human donor in good health. The sample was Vdelta1 gamma-delta T cells from blood grown in culture (DOT cells). The meaning of the sample's cell subset or site label: Delta One T cells, in vitro expanded/differentiated Vd1+ gamma-delta T cells. The V and J genes are TRDV1 and TRDJ1, with the D gene too uncertain to name. The sequenced DNA: TGTGCTCTTGGGGATTTCCCCCGGTACACCGATAAACTCATCTTT. It specifies CALGDFPRYTDKLIF.